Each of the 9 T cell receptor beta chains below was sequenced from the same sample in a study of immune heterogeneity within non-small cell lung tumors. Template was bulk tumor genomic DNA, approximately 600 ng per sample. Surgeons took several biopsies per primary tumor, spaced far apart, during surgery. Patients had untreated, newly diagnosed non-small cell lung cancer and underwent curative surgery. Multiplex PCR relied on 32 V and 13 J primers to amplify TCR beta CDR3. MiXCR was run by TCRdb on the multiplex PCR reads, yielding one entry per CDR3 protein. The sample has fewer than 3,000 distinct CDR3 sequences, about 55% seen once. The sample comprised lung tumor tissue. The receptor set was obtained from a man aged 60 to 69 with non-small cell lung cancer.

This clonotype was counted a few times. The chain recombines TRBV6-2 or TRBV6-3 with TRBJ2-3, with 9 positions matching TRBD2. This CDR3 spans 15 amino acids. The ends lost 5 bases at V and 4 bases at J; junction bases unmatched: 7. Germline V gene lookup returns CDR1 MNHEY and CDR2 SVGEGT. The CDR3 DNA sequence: TGTGCCAGCAGTCGATGGACTAGCGTCCCAGATACGCAGTATTTT. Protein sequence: CASSRWTSVPDTQYF.

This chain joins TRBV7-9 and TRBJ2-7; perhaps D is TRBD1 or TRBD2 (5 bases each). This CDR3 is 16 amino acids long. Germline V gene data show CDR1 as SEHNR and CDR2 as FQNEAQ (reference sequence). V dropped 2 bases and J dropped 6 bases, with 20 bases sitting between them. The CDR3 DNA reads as TGTGCCAGCAGCTTATATCGAGGGCAGGGAAGGGGCGAGCAGTACTTC. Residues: CASSLYRGQGRGEQYF. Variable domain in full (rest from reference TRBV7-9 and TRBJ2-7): DTGVSQNPRHKITKRGQNVTFRCDPISEHNRLYWYRQTLGQGPEFLTYFQNEAQLEKSRLLSDRFSAERPKGSFSTLEIQRTEQGDSAMYLCASSLYRGQGRGEQYFGPGTRLTVT.

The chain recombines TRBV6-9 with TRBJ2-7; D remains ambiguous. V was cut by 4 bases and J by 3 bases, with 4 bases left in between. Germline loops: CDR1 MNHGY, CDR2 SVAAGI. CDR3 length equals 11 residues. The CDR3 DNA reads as TGTGCCAGCAGTTCCCGCTACGAGCAGTACTTC. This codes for CASSSRYEQYF.

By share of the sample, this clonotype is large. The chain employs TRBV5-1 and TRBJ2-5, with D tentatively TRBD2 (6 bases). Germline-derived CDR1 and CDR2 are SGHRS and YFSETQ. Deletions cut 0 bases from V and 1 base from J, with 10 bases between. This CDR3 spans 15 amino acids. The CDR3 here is CASSLGAGIQETQYF. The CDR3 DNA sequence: TGCGCCAGCAGCTTGGGGGCGGGGATCCAAGAGACCCAGTACTTC.

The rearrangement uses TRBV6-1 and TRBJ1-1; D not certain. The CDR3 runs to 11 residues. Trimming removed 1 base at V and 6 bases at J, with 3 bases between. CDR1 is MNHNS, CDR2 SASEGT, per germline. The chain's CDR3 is CASSEVAEAFF. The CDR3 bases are TGTGCCAGCAGTGAAGTCGCTGAAGCTTTCTTT.

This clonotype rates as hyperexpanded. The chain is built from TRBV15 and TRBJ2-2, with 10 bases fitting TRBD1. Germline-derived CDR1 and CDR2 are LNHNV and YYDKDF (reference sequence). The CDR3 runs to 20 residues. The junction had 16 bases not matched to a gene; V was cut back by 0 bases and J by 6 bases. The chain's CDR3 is CATSRERTGTGVGRAGELFF. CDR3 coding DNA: TGTGCCACCAGCAGAGAAAGGACCGGGACAGGGGTCGGGAGGGCCGGGGAGCTGTTTTTT.

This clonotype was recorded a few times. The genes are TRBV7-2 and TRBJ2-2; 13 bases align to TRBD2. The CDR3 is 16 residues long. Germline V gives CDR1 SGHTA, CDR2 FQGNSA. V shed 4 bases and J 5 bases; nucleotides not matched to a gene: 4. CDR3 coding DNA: TGTGCCAGCAGCTCACGACTAGCGGGGGGAACCGGGGAGCTGTTTTTT. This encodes CASSSRLAGGTGELFF.

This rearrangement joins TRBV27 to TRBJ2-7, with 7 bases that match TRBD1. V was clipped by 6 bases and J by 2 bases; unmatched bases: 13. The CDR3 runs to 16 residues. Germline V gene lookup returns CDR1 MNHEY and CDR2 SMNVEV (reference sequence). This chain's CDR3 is CASSPPGRDSPYEQYF. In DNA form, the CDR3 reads TGTGCCAGCAGCCCCCCCGGCCGGGACAGTCCCTACGAGCAGTACTTC.

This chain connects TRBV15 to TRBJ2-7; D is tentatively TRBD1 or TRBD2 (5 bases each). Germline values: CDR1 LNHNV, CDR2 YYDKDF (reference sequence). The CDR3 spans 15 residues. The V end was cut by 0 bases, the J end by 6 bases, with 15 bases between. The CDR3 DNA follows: TGTGCCACCAGCAGAGAAGGACAACCCCGGGGCGAGCAGTACTTC. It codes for CATSREGQPRGEQYF. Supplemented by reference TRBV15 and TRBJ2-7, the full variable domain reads DAMVIQNPRYQVTQFGKPVTLSCSQTLNHNVMYWYQQKSSQAPKLLFHYYDKDFNNEADTPDNFQSRRPNTSFCFLDIRSPGLGDTAMYLCATSREGQPRGEQYFGPGTRLTVT.